This entry is about one T cell receptor (beta chain). Its antigen is not identified. Only in-frame clones appear in the TCRdb table, and some are missing; sequencing was by immunoSEQ multiplex PCR. The sample contains 20,000 to 30,000 clones, approximately 90% of which appear only once. This sample was taken from a study of T cells in localized non-small cell lung cancer. Whole-study results and caveats: Heterogeneity within the tumor remains possible, as just one region underwent sequencing.

This CDR3 region has 11 residues. The germline V gene has CDR1 GTSNPN and CDR2 SVGIG (reference sequence). V was trimmed by 0 bases and J by 10 bases, leaving 7 bases between them. The material sequenced was peripheral blood, taken before any cancer treatment. The TCR sequence derives from a woman aged 40-69 years with stage I lung adenocarcinoma. The chain recombines TRBV30 with TRBJ2-1, with D hard to call. This CDR3 is CAWSVFGEQFF. The CDR3 DNA is TGTGCCTGGAGTGTCTTTGGAGAGCAGTTCTTC.